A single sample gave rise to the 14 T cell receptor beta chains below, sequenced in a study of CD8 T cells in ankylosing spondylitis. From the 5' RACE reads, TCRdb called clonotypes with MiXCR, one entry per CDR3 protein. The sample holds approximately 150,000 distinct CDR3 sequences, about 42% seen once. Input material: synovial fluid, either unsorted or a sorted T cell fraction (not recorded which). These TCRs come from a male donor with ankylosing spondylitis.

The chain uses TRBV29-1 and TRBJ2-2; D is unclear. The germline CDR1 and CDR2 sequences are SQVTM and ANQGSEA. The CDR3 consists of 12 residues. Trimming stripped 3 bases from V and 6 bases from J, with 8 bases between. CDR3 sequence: CSVEKGSGELFF. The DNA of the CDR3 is TGCAGCGTTGAGAAGGGTTCCGGGGAGCTGTTTTTT.

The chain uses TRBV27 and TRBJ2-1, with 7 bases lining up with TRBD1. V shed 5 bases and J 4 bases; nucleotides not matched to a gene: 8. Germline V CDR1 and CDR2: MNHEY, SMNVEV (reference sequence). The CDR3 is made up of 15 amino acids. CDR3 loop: CASSTRDSLYNEQFF. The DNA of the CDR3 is TGTGCCAGCAGTACCCGGGACAGCCTTTACAATGAGCAGTTCTTC.

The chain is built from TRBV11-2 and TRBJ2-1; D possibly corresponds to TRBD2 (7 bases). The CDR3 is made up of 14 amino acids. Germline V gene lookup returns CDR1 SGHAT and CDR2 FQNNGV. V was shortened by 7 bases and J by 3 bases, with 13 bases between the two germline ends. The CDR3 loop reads CASTLRGGYNEQFF. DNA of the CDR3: TGTGCCAGCACCCTGAGGGGGGGCTACAATGAGCAGTTCTTC.

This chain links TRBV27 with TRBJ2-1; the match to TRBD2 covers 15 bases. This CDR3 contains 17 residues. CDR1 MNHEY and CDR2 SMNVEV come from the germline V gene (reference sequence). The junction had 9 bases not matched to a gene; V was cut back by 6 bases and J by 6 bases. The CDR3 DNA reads TGTGCCAGCAGCGTAGGGACTAGCGGGAGGTCGGCCAATGAGCAGTTCTTC. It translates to CASSVGTSGRSANEQFF.

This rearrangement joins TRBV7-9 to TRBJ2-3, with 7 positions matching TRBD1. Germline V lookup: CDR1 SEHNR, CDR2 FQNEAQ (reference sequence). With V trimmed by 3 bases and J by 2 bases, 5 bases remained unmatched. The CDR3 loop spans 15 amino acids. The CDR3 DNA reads TGTGCCAGCAGCTTGCAACAGGGGTCCACAGATACGCAGTATTTT. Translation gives CASSLQQGSTDTQYF. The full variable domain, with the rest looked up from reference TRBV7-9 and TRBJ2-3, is DTGVSQNPRHKITKRGQNVTFRCDPISEHNRLYWYRQTLGQGPEFLTYFQNEAQLEKSRLLSDRFSAERPKGSFSTLEIQRTEQGDSAMYLCASSLQQGSTDTQYFGPGTRLTVL.

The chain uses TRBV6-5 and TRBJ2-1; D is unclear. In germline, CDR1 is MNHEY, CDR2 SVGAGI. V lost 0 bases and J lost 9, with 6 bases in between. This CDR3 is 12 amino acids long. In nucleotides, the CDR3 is TGTGCCAGCAGTTACTCGGGTGGTGAGCAGTTCTTC. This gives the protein CASSYSGGEQFF.

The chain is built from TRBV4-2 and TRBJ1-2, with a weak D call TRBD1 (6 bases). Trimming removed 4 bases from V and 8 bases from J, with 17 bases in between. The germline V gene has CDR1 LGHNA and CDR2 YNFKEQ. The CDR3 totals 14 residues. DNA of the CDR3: TGTGCCAGCAGCCGATCATGGGGGGCATGGGGCTACACCTTC. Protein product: CASSRSWGAWGYTF.

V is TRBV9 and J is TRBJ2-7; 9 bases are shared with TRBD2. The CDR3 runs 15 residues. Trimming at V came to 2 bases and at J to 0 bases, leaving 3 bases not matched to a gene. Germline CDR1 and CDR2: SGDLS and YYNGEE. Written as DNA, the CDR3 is TGTGCCAGCAGCGTGTTTAGCGGGAGCTCCTACGAGCAGTACTTC. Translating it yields CASSVFSGSSYEQYF.

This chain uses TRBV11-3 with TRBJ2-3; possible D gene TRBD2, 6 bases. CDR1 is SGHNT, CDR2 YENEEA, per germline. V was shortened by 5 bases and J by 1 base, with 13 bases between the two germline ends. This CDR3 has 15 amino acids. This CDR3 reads CASSPRASGTDTQYF. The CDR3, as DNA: TGTGCCAGCAGCCCCCGGGCTAGCGGCACAGATACGCAGTATTTT.

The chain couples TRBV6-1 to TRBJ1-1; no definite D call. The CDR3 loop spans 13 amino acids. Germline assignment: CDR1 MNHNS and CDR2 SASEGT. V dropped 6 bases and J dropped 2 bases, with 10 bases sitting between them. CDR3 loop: CASRLGRNTEAFF. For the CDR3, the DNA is TGTGCCAGCAGGTTGGGCAGAAACACTGAAGCTTTCTTT.

The CDR3 sequence: CASSYSDLGLAAVGELFF. CDR3 bases: TGTGCCAGCAGTTACTCGGACCTAGGACTAGCCGCCGTCGGGGAGCTGTTTTTT. The chain joins TRBV6-5 to TRBJ2-2, with TRBD2 matching 8 bases. With V trimmed by 0 bases and J by 7 bases, 13 bases remained unmatched. The CDR3 spans 18 residues. Germline values: CDR1 MNHEY, CDR2 SVGAGI.

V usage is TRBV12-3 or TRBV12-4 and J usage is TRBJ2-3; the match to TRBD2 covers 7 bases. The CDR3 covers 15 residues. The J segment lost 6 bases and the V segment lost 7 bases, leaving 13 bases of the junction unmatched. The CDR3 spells CASNRASGPADTQYF. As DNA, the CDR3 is TGTGCCAGCAATCGGGCTAGCGGACCTGCGGATACGCAGTATTTT.

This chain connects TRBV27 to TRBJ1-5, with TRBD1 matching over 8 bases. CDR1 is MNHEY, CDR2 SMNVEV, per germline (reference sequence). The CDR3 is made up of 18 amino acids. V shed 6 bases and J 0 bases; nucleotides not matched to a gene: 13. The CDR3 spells CASSRTGKVWDSNQPQHF. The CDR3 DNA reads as TGTGCCAGCAGCAGGACAGGGAAGGTATGGGATAGCAATCAGCCCCAGCATTTT.

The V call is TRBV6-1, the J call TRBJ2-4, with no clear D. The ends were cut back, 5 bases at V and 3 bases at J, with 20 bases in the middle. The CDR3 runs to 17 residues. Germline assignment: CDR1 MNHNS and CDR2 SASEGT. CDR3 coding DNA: TGTGCCAGCAGTCCGACCCCAGGAGAGATGGACAAAAACATTCAGTACTTC. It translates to CASSPTPGEMDKNIQYF.